This T cell receptor beta chain was captured in a study of post-analysis software for immune sequencing data. General study results and limits: Controls' normalized Chao1 diversity significantly exceeded that of multiple sclerosis patients. With TRBV5-6, TRBV5-1 and TRBV20-1 included, about five TRBV segments were more frequent in patients than in controls. Under F measure analysis, samples from one preparation batch co-clustered strongly.

CDR3 length: 17 amino acids. Trimming shortened V by 1 base and J by 4 bases, and 16 bases separated the two germline ends. The germline CDR1 and CDR2 sequences are LNHNV and YYDKDF (reference sequence). cDNA libraries of TCR beta carried unique molecular identifiers. TCRdb reprocessed the PCR reads via MiXCR and lists one record per CDR3 protein. The sample has approximately 770,000 distinct CDR3 sequences; around 45% are singletons. A remark on this clonotype: Its antigen is as yet unknown.

This receptor was taken from a girl aged 5-17 years with multiple sclerosis. The rearrangement links TRBV15 to TRBJ2-2; no reliable D call. The sequenced material came from blood. CDR3 in amino acids: CATSRVSASRFTGELFF. The CDR3 nucleotides read TGTGCCACCAGCAGAGTGTCGGCTAGTAGGTTCACCGGGGAGCTGTTTTTT.